The following is a T cell receptor beta chain sequence with its context. This clone was seen only a few times. What this receptor recognizes is not known. No base qualities exist here, and no much larger clone lies one base off it. The method behind the library was the immunoSEQ multiplex PCR assay. Turning to the authors' computational methods: A statistical classification framework was developed to diagnose cytomegalovirus status using the catalog of TCR beta chain sequences. Imported from immuneACCESS, the table was reduced by TCRdb to in-frame sequences with V and J called. These copies leave out some clones; in studies compared against another copy, an unresolved V gene accounts for under half, and the cause of the remainder is not known. V, J and clone size derive from that table, while D and trimming were established from the DNA sequence. The sample includes about 130,000 clones, with 89% observed a single time. About 1.2% of the sample comes from the top ten.

The germline V gene gives CDR1 as SGDLS and CDR2 as YYNGEE. The CDR3 numbers 14 residues from cysteine through phenylalanine. Left in the record is the CDR3 DNA by itself, 42 bases read in frame from the first base. The V end loses 3 bases and the J end loses 4 bases, and a stretch of 13 bases separates them. These data originate in a study of cytomegalovirus exposure and HLA in healthy donors (dated by TCRdb to about 2017). A note on the overall study: According to a later analysis, one platform produced both the 100 to 150 validation repertoires and the roughly 660 repertoires of the first cohort. The aim of the study was to test whether cataloging public T cell receptors could identify signatures of past pathogen exposure. To predict cytomegalovirus infection status, the study combined high-throughput TCR immunosequencing, statistical association of individual TCRs with disease status, and machine learning. Besides the first cohort of hundreds of subjects, a separate validation cohort made up of 120 different subjects was used. The full study reports these points: Most TCR sequences were seen in very few donors, while some public TCRs were found in many individuals. Subsequent analysis determined that TCRs grouped into clusters in the first cohort also showed a tendency toward co-occurrence across the 120 or so validation repertoires, and approximately 93% of cluster scores exceeded 0. A total of fewer than 200 TCR beta chains were listed by the study as associated with cytomegalovirus. It was suggested by the authors that the approach could potentially be generalized to other disease states and immunological phenotypes. In vitro tests confirmed that a few of the cytomegalovirus-associated TCR beta chains recognize cytomegalovirus antigens. Cytomegalovirus status was reported to be diagnosed by the classifier with high specificity and sensitivity in both the original and validation cohorts. The validation cohort had no HLA typing available for a later analysis, so co-occurrence within that cohort was assessed over all 120 or so repertoires.

Separate from the approximately 730-subject first cohort, the validation cohort of 90 to 150 subjects was the group to which the donors belonged. The specimen sequenced was PBMCs. The sequence links TRBV9 to TRBJ1-2, with the D gene too uncertain to name. The TCR originated in a woman younger than 35 in good health and CMV-seronegative. CDR3 loop: CASSALGAFYGYTF. In nucleotides, the sequence is TGTGCCAGCAGCGCACTAGGAGCCTTCTATGGCTACACCTTC.